The following is a T cell receptor (beta chain) sequence with its context. In its sample, this clonotype was seen many times. Its binding antigen is unknown. No much larger clone exists at a distance of one base, and base qualities are not known. V is cut by 2 bases and J by 7 bases, and the space between the germline ends is 12 bases. The CDR3 has 13 amino acids, counting the end cysteine and phenylalanine. Of the read, only the CDR3 DNA is kept; its 39 bases are in frame from base 1. CDR1 and CDR2 are read off the germline V gene as KGHSH and LQKENI. The instrument was an Illumina Genome Analyzer IIx. TCRdb trimmed the raw reads at Q25, called clones with MiXCR and kept productive beta chains. CDR3 protein duplicates are merged, each entry listing the most common genes and DNA. Within this sample are about 15,000 distinct CDR3 sequences, with about 35% of them counted one time only. About 16% of the sample is taken by the ten largest.

This sample stems from a study (dated by TCRdb to 2012 to 2014). The sequence was obtained from a human donor. This sequence uses TRBV18 and TRBJ2-7; the D segment cannot be called with confidence. The sample comprised blood. The bases read TGTGCCAGCTCACCAGATAGGGCAAGGGAGCAGTACTTC. Its coded protein is CASSPDRAREQYF.